These 32 T cell receptor beta chains share one sample of origin, sequenced in a study of blood T cell repertoires in COVID-19. TCRdb's table, derived via immunoSEQ multiplex PCR, lists solely in-frame clones and lacks some. The table shows some 180,000 clones, with about four fifths occurring only once. The sequenced sample was peripheral blood. These receptors were obtained from a woman older than 75 with COVID-19, enrolled during active disease.

This chain links TRBV7-3 with TRBJ2-2, with 10 bases fitting TRBD2. V trimming: 6 bases; J trimming: 6 bases; junction bases outside the gene matches: 7. Germline assignment: CDR1 SGHTA and CDR2 FQGTGA. The CDR3 is 15 amino acids. Here the CDR3 reads CASSGAGGPSGELFF. DNA of the CDR3: TGTGCCAGCAGTGGAGCGGGGGGGCCCTCCGGGGAGCTGTTTTTT.

This clone came up a few times. The J gene is TRBJ2-7, the V gene TRBV19; perhaps TRBD1 as D (5 bases). With 6 bases removed from V and 0 bases from J, the gap between germline ends came to 12 bases. The germline CDR1 and CDR2 sequences are LNHDA and SQIVND (reference sequence). The CDR3 totals 14 residues. The CDR3 loop is CASRVQRGSYEQYF. For the CDR3, the DNA is TGTGCCAGTAGAGTCCAAAGGGGCTCCTACGAGCAGTACTTC.

CDR3 loop: CASSVIPGNTIYF. The CDR3 DNA follows: TGTGCCAGCAGCGTCATCCCTGGAAACACCATATATTTT. This sequence joins TRBV9 and TRBJ1-3; no definite D call. V lost 2 bases and J lost 2, with 5 bases in between. The CDR3 covers 13 residues. Germline CDR1 and CDR2: SGDLS and YYNGEE.

The chain joins TRBV10-3 to TRBJ2-1; TRBD1 might be the D (7 bases). Germline loops: CDR1 ENHRY, CDR2 SYGVKD. The CDR3 has 14 amino acids. V was pared by 6 bases and J by 3 bases, with 12 bases between. CDR3 amino acids: CAIRRGDSYNEQFF. The CDR3 coding sequence is TGTGCCATCAGACGCGGGGACAGCTACAATGAGCAGTTCTTC.

This clone was observed once. This chain joins TRBV10-3 and TRBJ2-3, with D unresolved. The CDR3 is 15 residues long. Trimming took off 10 bases at V and 6 bases at J, with 23 bases between the two ends. Germline V gene lookup returns CDR1 ENHRY and CDR2 SYGVKD. The CDR3 nucleotides read TGTGCCACCAACGGTGGCGCCGGAGTGGATGATACGCAGTATTTT. This sequence encodes CATNGGAGVDDTQYF.

V gene TRBV11-2 combines with J gene TRBJ1-2; weak D call: TRBD1 (5 bases). This CDR3 has 16 amino acids. CDR1 SGHAT and CDR2 FQNNGV come from the germline V gene. Trimming cost V 0 bases and J 8 bases, with 19 bases left between them. CDR3 residues: CASSLDGAGKGLGYTF. CDR3 sequence (DNA): TGTGCCAGCAGCTTAGATGGGGCAGGGAAGGGTTTGGGCTACACCTTC.

Judged by abundance, this clone is medium-sized. The chain employs TRBV19 and TRBJ1-1; D is possibly TRBD1 (5 bases). The CDR3 length is 15 residues. Germline V lookup: CDR1 LNHDA, CDR2 SQIVND (reference sequence). V was shortened by 6 bases and J by 5 bases, with 19 bases between the two germline ends. Written as DNA, the CDR3 is TGTGCCAGTAGACCGGTGGGGGGAGGTTTGACTGAAGCTTTCTTT. Encoded protein: CASRPVGGGLTEAFF.

The chain combines TRBV11-3 with TRBJ1-1; maybe TRBD1 (5 bases). V was clipped by 7 bases and J by 0 bases, with 12 bases between them. The length of the CDR3 is 14 residues. The V gene's germline CDR1 is SGHNT and CDR2 YENEEA. DNA for the CDR3: TGTGCCAGCAACTCGGGGGAGGTGAACACTGAAGCTTTCTTT. Translated, it gives CASNSGEVNTEAFF.

The chain is built from TRBV19 and TRBJ2-1; 7 positions match TRBD1. J gave up 6 bases and V 3 bases, and 5 bases lay outside the gene matches. The germline V gene has CDR1 LNHDA and CDR2 SQIVND (reference sequence). The CDR3 length is 14 residues. DNA of the CDR3: TGTGCCAGTAGTATTTTTGCAGGGGGCAATGAGCAGTTCTTC. This sequence encodes CASSIFAGGNEQFF.

The chain uses TRBV7-9 and TRBJ2-7, with 9 bases matching TRBD2. CDR3 length equals 16 residues. The germline CDR1 and CDR2 sequences are SEHNR and FQNEAQ (reference sequence). V lost 5 bases and J lost 1; bases outside the gene matches: 9. CDR3 protein: CASSLPTSGPSYEQYF. Here the CDR3 DNA reads TGTGCCAGCAGCCTACCCACTAGCGGGCCGTCCTACGAGCAGTACTTC.

J is TRBJ2-1 and V is TRBV11-2; 7 bases fit TRBD2. Germline CDR1 SGHAT, CDR2 FQNNGV. Unmatched junction bases numbered 11, after V lost 8 bases and J lost 4 bases. The CDR3 runs to 15 residues. CDR3: CASGPQRGSYNEQFF. Here the CDR3 DNA reads TGTGCCAGCGGCCCCCAGCGGGGATCTTACAATGAGCAGTTCTTC.

This rearrangement joins TRBV4-3 to TRBJ2-2, with TRBD2 matching over 8 bases. There are 17 residues in the CDR3. Germline assignment: CDR1 LGHNA and CDR2 YSLEER. V lost 0 bases and J lost 7; bases outside the gene matches: 10. CDR3 region: CASSQEAAGASGGELFF. The DNA of the CDR3 is TGCGCCAGCAGCCAAGAAGCAGCGGGGGCCTCCGGCGGGGAGCTGTTTTTT.

The gene calls are TRBV5-1 and TRBJ2-1, with TRBD2 matching 9 bases. Unmatched junction bases numbered 5, after V lost 4 bases and J lost 9 bases. The CDR3 covers 13 residues. Germline CDR1 reads SGHRS; CDR2 reads YFSETQ. The CDR3 sequence: CASSARTSVEQFF. Written as DNA, the CDR3 is TGCGCCAGCAGCGCCCGGACTAGCGTTGAGCAGTTCTTC.

The DNA for the CDR3 is TGTGCCACCAGCGGGGTCGGGGGGCATGAGCAGTTCTTC. It yields the protein CATSGVGGHEQFF. J is TRBJ2-1 and V is TRBV15, with D tentatively TRBD2 (7 bases). V dropped 5 bases and J dropped 8 bases, with 13 bases sitting between them. CDR3 length equals 13 residues. Germline V gene sequence: CDR1 LNHNV, CDR2 YYDKDF (reference sequence).

This rearrangement joins TRBV12-3 or TRBV12-4 to TRBJ1-2; the D gene is possibly TRBD1 (6 bases). V was cut by 6 bases and J by 6 bases, with 14 bases left in between. The CDR3 totals 13 residues. CDR3 nucleotide sequence: TGTGCCAGCAGCCGTTACAGGGACCATGGCTACACCTTC. It codes for CASSRYRDHGYTF.

V gene TRBV19 combines with J gene TRBJ1-3; 11 bases fit TRBD1. The trim removed 6 bases at V and 4 bases at J, leaving 5 bases unmatched. Per the germline V gene, CDR1 is LNHDA and CDR2 is SQIVND (reference sequence). CDR3 size: 15 residues. CDR3 sequence: CASSRTGGIGNTIYF. The CDR3 bases are TGTGCCAGTAGCCGGACAGGGGGCATAGGAAACACCATATATTTT. The variable domain in full, with the rest retrieved from reference TRBV19 and TRBJ1-3, is DGGITQSPKYLFRKEGQNVTLSCEQNLNHDAMYWYRQDPGQGLRLIYYSQIVNDFQKGDIAEGYSVSREKKESFPLTVTSAQKNPTAFYLCASSRTGGIGNTIYFGEGSWLTVV.

The gene calls are TRBV30 and TRBJ1-1, with 7 nucleotides matching TRBD1. From germline, CDR1 is GTSNPN and CDR2 SVGIG (reference sequence). This CDR3 comprises 16 residues. The ends lost 7 bases at V and 4 bases at J; junction bases unmatched: 18. The CDR3, as DNA: TGTGCCTTCACCGATCCCGGGACAGAAAGGAGCACTGAAGCTTTCTTT. As protein: CAFTDPGTERSTEAFF. Full variable domain (rest looked up from reference TRBV30 and TRBJ1-1): SQTIHQWPATLVQPVGSPLSLECTVEGTSNPNLYWYRQAAGRGLQLLFYSVGIGQISSEVPQNLSASRPQDRQFILSSKKLLLSDSGFYLCAFTDPGTERSTEAFFGQGTRLTVV.

The chain has TRBV10-3 and TRBJ2-2; 7 bases map to TRBD2. CDR1 is ENHRY, CDR2 SYGVKD, per germline. The CDR3 covers 14 residues. Germline trimming cut 7 bases from V and 4 bases from J; bases unmatched to any gene: 6. The CDR3 is CAIKIGEGTGELFF. Written as DNA, the CDR3 is TGTGCCATCAAAATTGGGGAGGGCACCGGGGAGCTGTTTTTT.

This clone was seen only a few times. The chain has TRBV27 and TRBJ2-2; 9 nucleotides agree with TRBD2. The length of the CDR3 is 16 residues. V gave up 6 bases and J gave up 7 bases; unmatched junction bases: 12. Germline CDR1 is MNHEY and CDR2 is SMNVEV (reference sequence). CDR3 in amino acids: CASSTIAGEWIGELFF. In nucleotides, the CDR3 is TGTGCCAGCAGCACAATAGCGGGAGAATGGATCGGGGAGCTGTTTTTT.

In this sample, this clone turned up a few times. The chain joins TRBV9 to TRBJ2-3, with D tentatively TRBD2 (6 bases). This CDR3 contains 14 residues. V was pared by 5 bases and J by 3 bases, with 13 bases between. Germline assignment: CDR1 SGDLS and CDR2 YYNGEE. The CDR3 loop is CASSDQAGTDTQYF. CDR3 nucleotide sequence: TGTGCCAGCAGTGACCAGGCGGGAACAGATACGCAGTATTTT.

This clone was picked up a small number of times. The chain uses TRBV5-8 and TRBJ2-1; 9 bases are a match to TRBD2. The CDR3 runs to 17 residues. Germline CDR1 and CDR2: SGHTS and YDEGEE. The J segment lost 3 bases and the V segment lost 0 bases, leaving 7 bases of the junction unmatched. CDR3 nucleotides: TGTGCCAGCAGCTTGGCTCGATTAGCGGGGGTCTACAATGAGCAGTTCTTC. Translating it yields CASSLARLAGVYNEQFF.

The CDR3 region has the DNA TGTGCCAGCAGCCAAGGACTAGCGAGTAGGACAGATACGCAGTATTTT. Translated, it gives CASSQGLASRTDTQYF. The chain joins TRBV4-2 to TRBJ2-3; 8 bases agree with TRBD2. Germline loops: CDR1 LGHNA, CDR2 YNFKEQ. Trimming cost V 1 base and J 3 bases; bases outside gene matches: 6. This CDR3 region has 16 residues.

The rearrangement links TRBV19 to TRBJ1-1; 9 bases line up with TRBD1. V shed 5 bases and J 4 bases; nucleotides not matched to a gene: 11. The CDR3 loop spans 16 amino acids. The germline V gene encodes CDR1 LNHDA and CDR2 SQIVND (reference sequence). The CDR3 region is CASSPRTGGAVTEAFF. The CDR3 region has the DNA TGTGCCAGTAGTCCCCGCACAGGGGGCGCGGTCACTGAAGCTTTCTTT. Full variable domain (remainder filled in from reference TRBV19 and TRBJ1-1): DGGITQSPKYLFRKEGQNVTLSCEQNLNHDAMYWYRQDPGQGLRLIYYSQIVNDFQKGDIAEGYSVSREKKESFPLTVTSAQKNPTAFYLCASSPRTGGAVTEAFFGQGTRLTVV.

The gene calls are TRBV4-2 and TRBJ1-2; maybe TRBD1 (5 bases). Trimming took off 2 bases at V and 4 bases at J, with 8 bases between the two ends. The germline V gene encodes CDR1 LGHNA and CDR2 YNFKEQ. The length of the CDR3 is 13 residues. CDR3 region: CASSQQGSYGYTF. In DNA, the CDR3 is TGTGCCAGCAGCCAACAGGGTTCCTATGGCTACACCTTC.

This rearrangement joins TRBV28 to TRBJ1-3; D is uncertain. The V end was cut by 3 bases, the J end by 4 bases, with 7 bases between. Germline CDR1 is MDHEN and CDR2 is SYDVKM. This CDR3 contains 13 residues. This chain's CDR3 is CASSFGAGNTIYF. The CDR3 DNA is TGTGCCAGCAGTTTCGGAGCCGGAAACACCATATATTTT.

This clone was counted a single time. The J gene is TRBJ2-6, the V gene TRBV3-1 (or the pseudogene TRBV3-2); D is possibly TRBD2 (6 bases). The V gene's germline CDR1 is LGHDT and CDR2 YNNKEL (reference sequence). The CDR3 spans 15 residues. V gave up 4 bases and J gave up 4 bases, with 11 bases separating them. CDR3 residues: CASSLSAGGANVLTF. In DNA, the CDR3 is TGTGCCAGCAGCCTTAGCGCGGGGGGGGCCAACGTCCTGACTTTC.

The chain employs TRBV9 and TRBJ1-2; 7 positions agree with TRBD1. This CDR3 comprises 13 residues. The V segment lost 4 bases and the J segment 8 bases; nucleotides outside the gene matches: 8. Per germline, CDR1 SGDLS and CDR2 YYNGEE. CDR3 sequence reads: CASSRDRTGGYTF. The CDR3 DNA reads as TGTGCCAGCAGCCGGGACCGGACAGGCGGCTACACCTTC.

The chain carries TRBV9 and TRBJ2-3; 10 nucleotides align to TRBD2. This CDR3 comprises 18 residues. V was pared by 0 bases and J by 2 bases, with 9 bases of the junction left unmatched. CDR1 SGDLS and CDR2 YYNGEE come from the germline V gene. The CDR3 bases are TGTGCCAGCAGCGTAGGTCTAGCGGGGGCCGGGGACACAGATACGCAGTATTTT. It yields the protein CASSVGLAGAGDTDTQYF.

The chain couples TRBV28 to TRBJ1-5, with no clear D. CDR1 is MDHEN, CDR2 SYDVKM, per germline. Between the trimmed V and J ends, which lost 6 bases and 9 bases, there was a span of 12 bases. The CDR3 runs 12 residues. The CDR3 nucleotides are TGTGCCAGCAGGACCAGCGCCCGGCCCCAGCATTTT. It is translated as CASRTSARPQHF.

The CDR3 DNA reads as TGTGCCAGCAGTGCAACTCAGGGGTCCTTAGGAAACACCATATATTTT. As protein: CASSATQGSLGNTIYF. The rearrangement joins TRBV6-1 to TRBJ1-3, with D maybe TRBD1 (6 bases). CDR1 and CDR2 from the germline V gene are MNHNS and SASEGT. The ends were cut back, 4 bases at V and 4 bases at J, with 17 bases in the middle. The CDR3 length is 16 residues.

J is TRBJ1-1 and V is TRBV12-3 or TRBV12-4; D call uncertain. CDR3 length: 12 amino acids. V was trimmed by 6 bases and J by 3 bases, leaving 8 bases between them. CDR3 sequence: CASRLRDTEAFF. Here the CDR3 DNA reads TGTGCCAGCAGACTAAGAGACACTGAAGCTTTCTTT.

This clone was picked up a small number of times. This sample also contains other DNA sequences that code for the same CDR3. The J gene is TRBJ2-7, the V gene TRBV4-3; tentative D call: TRBD2 (5 bases). The CDR3 has 13 amino acids. V gave up 0 bases and J gave up 5 bases, with 8 bases separating them. In germline, CDR1 is LGHNA, CDR2 YSLEER. The CDR3 DNA sequence: TGCGCCAGCAGCCAAGATTTGAGGGACGAGCAGTACTTC. It specifies CASSQDLRDEQYF.